This T cell receptor (beta chain) was captured in a study of spatial heterogeneity in lung cancer. Study results and caveats: Ubiquitous expanded tumor TCRs showed up in blood more at resection than follow-up.

CDR3 length: 13 amino acids. Per germline, CDR1 LNHDA and CDR2 SQIVND (reference sequence). Unmatched junction bases numbered 4, after V lost 7 bases and J lost 3 bases. Time point specified: sample taken at primary tumor resection. Whole RNA, which was extracted from tumor, nontumor lung tissue or frozen PBMC, was sequenced without any cell sorting. Of note for this clonotype: Its antigen is not identified.

In the library, each TCR cDNA molecule bore its own unique molecular identifier. TCRdb re-called the 5' RACE reads with MiXCR, one entry per CDR3 protein. This table holds tens of thousands of distinct CDR3 sequences, 13% found once. This chain uses TRBV19 with TRBJ2-3, with 7 bases lining up with TRBD1. The sample consisted of PBMCs, taken at surgery. The source of this sequence is a male donor with early-stage non-small cell lung cancer. CDR3: CASNQQGTDTQYF. In nucleotides, the CDR3 is TGTGCCAGTAACCAACAGGGGACAGATACGCAGTATTTT.